A selection of T cell receptor beta chains follows, all from one sample in a study of T cells after yellow fever vaccination. One entry per CDR3 protein, called by TCRdb with MiXCR from the 5' RACE reads. The profile shows roughly 160,000 distinct CDR3 sequences, around 9% of them singletons. This material consisted of CD8+ T cells sorted from PBMCs, taken 45 days after the yellow fever booster vaccination. The origin of the receptors is a man younger than 35 who received the YFV17D yellow fever vaccine. The CDR3 runs from the conserved cysteine through the conserved F or W. A D gene is named only where the DNA matches it firmly. For some rows the clone size is stated as once, few or many, or as a class when expanded; others skip it.

D	V	size	J	CDR3	DNA
NA	TRBV19	NA	TRBJ2-1	CASSTGVGSEQFF	TGTGCCAGTAGTACCGGAGTGGGCAGTGAGCAGTTCTTC
NA	TRBV12-3/TRBV12-4	many	TRBJ2-3	CASSLVTATDTQYF	TGTGCCAGCAGTTTAGTGACAGCGACAGATACGCAGTATTTT
TRBD2	TRBV12-3/TRBV12-4	few	TRBJ2-3	CASSWGLAGVTDTQYF	TGTGCCAGCAGTTGGGGACTAGCGGGGGTCACAGATACGCAGTATTTT
NA	TRBV4-3	NA	TRBJ2-2	CASSQDGPPVPGELFF	TGCGCCAGCAGCCAAGACGGCCCCCCCGTCCCCGGGGAGCTGTTTTTT
NA	TRBV7-9	few	TRBJ2-3	CASSLPGRRVDTQYF	TGTGCCAGCAGCTTACCAGGCCGTAGGGTAGATACGCAGTATTTT
NA	TRBV7-9	many	TRBJ2-7	CASSSSSHEQYF	TGTGCCAGCAGCTCTAGCTCCCACGAGCAGTACTTC
NA	TRBV6-5	few	TRBJ2-1	CASSPTGLLGPHNEQFF	TGTGCCAGCAGCCCGACTGGGCTCCTGGGCCCCCACAATGAGCAGTTCTTC
NA	TRBV6-5	NA	TRBJ2-1	CASSYSNGNYNEQFF	TGTGCCAGCAGTTACTCGAACGGGAACTACAATGAGCAGTTCTTC
NA	TRBV7-2	NA	TRBJ2-5	CASSFLQETQYF	TGTGCCAGCAGCTTCCTACAAGAGACCCAGTACTTC
NA	TRBV5-1	NA	TRBJ2-3	CASSLSASTPPDTQYF	TGCGCCAGCAGCTTGTCTGCGAGTACCCCACCCGATACGCAGTATTTT
NA	TRBV6-5	few	TRBJ2-7	CASSPTRGETYEQYF	TGTGCCAGCAGTCCGACGCGAGGAGAAACCTACGAGCAGTACTTC